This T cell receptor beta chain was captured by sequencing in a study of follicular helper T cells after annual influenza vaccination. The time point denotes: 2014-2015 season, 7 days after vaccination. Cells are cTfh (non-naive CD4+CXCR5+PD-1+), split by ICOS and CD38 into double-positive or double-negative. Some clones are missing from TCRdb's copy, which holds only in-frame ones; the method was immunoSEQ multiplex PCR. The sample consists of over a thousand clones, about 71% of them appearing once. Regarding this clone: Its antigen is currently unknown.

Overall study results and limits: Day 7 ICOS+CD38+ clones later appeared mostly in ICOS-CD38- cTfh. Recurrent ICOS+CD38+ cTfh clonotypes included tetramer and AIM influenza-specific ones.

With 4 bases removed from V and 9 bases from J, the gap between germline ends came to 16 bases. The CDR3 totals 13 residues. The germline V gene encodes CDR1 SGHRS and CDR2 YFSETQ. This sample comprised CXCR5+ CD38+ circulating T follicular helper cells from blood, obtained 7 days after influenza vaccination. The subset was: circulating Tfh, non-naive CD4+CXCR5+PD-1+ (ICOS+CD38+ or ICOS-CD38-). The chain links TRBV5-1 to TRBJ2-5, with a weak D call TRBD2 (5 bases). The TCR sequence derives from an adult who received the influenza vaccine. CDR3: CASSTDPIGAQYF. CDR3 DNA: TGCGCCAGCAGCACAGATCCGATCGGGGCCCAGTACTTC.